This record concerns one T cell receptor (beta chain) sequence. What it recognizes is unknown. Russia was home to the donors, healthy Caucasian individuals aged about 6 to 90. The data originate from a study of blood T cells in healthy people across ages. Overall study results and limits: The diversity estimates, figures obtained from one million T cells, were considered underestimates.

Next came a second PCR, run for about 7 to 12 cycles, which used a sample-barcoded 5' primer along with a J-beta primer mix. TCRdb itself ran the 5' RACE reads through MiXCR, one entry per CDR3 protein. Altogether 1,100,000 or so distinct CDR3 sequences are present, more than 40% being singletons, with the ten largest covering under 20%. The CDR3 totals 12 residues. V was shortened by 7 bases and J by 6 bases, with 12 bases between the two germline ends. Germline CDR1 and CDR2: MNHNS and SASEGT. The sequenced material came from blood. This sequence was found in a woman aged 55-70 years in good health. V and J are TRBV6-1 and TRBJ1-2; no clear D gene. The CDR3 DNA follows: TGTGCCAGCACGCAGAGTAAGAATGGCTACACCTTC. The encoded protein is CASTQSKNGYTF.